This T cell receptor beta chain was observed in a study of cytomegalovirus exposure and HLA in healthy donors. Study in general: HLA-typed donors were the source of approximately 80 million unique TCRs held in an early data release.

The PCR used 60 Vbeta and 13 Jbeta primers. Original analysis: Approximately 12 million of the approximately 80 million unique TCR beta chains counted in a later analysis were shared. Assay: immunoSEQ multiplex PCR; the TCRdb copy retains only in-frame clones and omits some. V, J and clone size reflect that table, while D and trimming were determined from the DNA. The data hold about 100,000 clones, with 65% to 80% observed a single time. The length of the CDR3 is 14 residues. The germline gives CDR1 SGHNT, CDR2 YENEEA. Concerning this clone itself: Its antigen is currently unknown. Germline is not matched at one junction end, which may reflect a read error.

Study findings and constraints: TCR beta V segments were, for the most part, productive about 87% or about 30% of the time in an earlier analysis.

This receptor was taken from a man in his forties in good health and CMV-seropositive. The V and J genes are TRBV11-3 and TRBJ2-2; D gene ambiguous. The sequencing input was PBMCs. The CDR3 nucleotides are TGTGCCAGCAGCCTAGACCAGCGAACCGGGGAGCTGTTTTTT. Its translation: CASSLDQRTGELFF.